These 22 T cell receptor beta chains were all obtained from the same sample, sequenced in a study of T cell repertoires in cytomegalovirus infection. The antigens of these receptors remain unknown. TCRdb itself ran the reads through MiXCR, one entry per CDR3 protein. The repertoire holds under 95,000 distinct CDR3 sequences, with 45% to 55% as singletons. The specimen was CD8+ T cells from cultured PBMCs, collected from culture after CMV antigen stimulation. All receptors come from a human donor in good health (CMV status not recorded). Some clones in this sample may be carry-over from other donors' samples.

The CDR3 DNA reads TGTGCCAGCGGGAAATCGACAGGTGGAAATGAAAAACTGTTTTTT. Protein product: CASGKSTGGNEKLFF. The chain is built from TRBV11-2 and TRBJ1-4; the D gene is possibly TRBD1 (6 bases). Per germline, CDR1 SGHAT and CDR2 FQNNGV. The CDR3 covers 15 residues. V lost 8 bases and J lost 5, with 18 bases in between.

V is TRBV5-1 and J is TRBJ2-5, with 7 bases identical to TRBD1. With 5 bases clipped from V and 5 bases from J, the junction kept 15 bases outside the gene matches. The CDR3 length is 16 residues. The germline V gene has CDR1 SGHRS and CDR2 YFSETQ. The CDR3 bases are TGCGCCAGCAGTTTTGAACCCGACAGGGCATCGGAGACCCAGTACTTC. Protein product: CASSFEPDRASETQYF.

A few counts support this clonotype. V and J are TRBV10-1 and TRBJ2-3; weak D call: TRBD1 (5 bases). Germline V CDR1 and CDR2: WNHNN, SYGVQD (reference sequence). This CDR3 is built from 15 residues. V shed 0 bases and J shed 3 bases, with 10 bases lying between them. CDR3 sequence: CASSESGHGTDTQYF. In DNA, the CDR3 is TGCGCCAGCAGTGAGTCGGGGCATGGGACAGATACGCAGTATTTT.

J is TRBJ2-5 and V is TRBV29-1, with TRBD2 identical over 7 bases. Germline values: CDR1 SQVTM, CDR2 ANQGSEA. There are 13 residues in the CDR3. V was pared by 7 bases and J by 1 base, with 6 bases of the junction left unmatched. The CDR3 nucleotides are TGCAGCGCTGGGACTACAATCCAAGAGACCCAGTACTTC. Protein product: CSAGTTIQETQYF.

V and J are TRBV6-1 and TRBJ1-5; D unclear. CDR1 MNHNS and CDR2 SASEGT come from the germline V gene. With 6 bases removed from V and 0 bases from J, the gap between germline ends came to 12 bases. CDR3 length: 15 amino acids. The CDR3 DNA reads as TGTGCCAGCAGGAGACGTGAATATAGCAATCAGCCCCAGCATTTT. As protein: CASRRREYSNQPQHF.

V and J are TRBV7-9 and TRBJ1-2; 7 bases match TRBD1. Germline-derived CDR1 and CDR2 are SEHNR and FQNEAQ (reference sequence). Trimming at V came to 5 bases and at J to 5 bases, leaving 8 bases not matched to a gene. The CDR3 is made up of 14 amino acids. This CDR3 is CASSSPTGDYGYTF. In DNA form, the CDR3 reads TGTGCCAGCAGCAGCCCTACAGGGGATTATGGCTACACCTTC.

The CDR3 here is CATSRDRGGYGYTF. Written as DNA, the CDR3 is TGTGCCACCAGCAGAGATCGGGGCGGCTATGGCTACACCTTC. The chain employs TRBV15 and TRBJ1-2; a possible D gene is TRBD1 (5 bases). Germline assignment: CDR1 LNHNV and CDR2 YYDKDF (reference sequence). This CDR3 has 14 amino acids. Trimming removed 0 bases from V and 4 bases from J, with 9 bases in between.

The chain joins TRBV29-1 to TRBJ2-7, with unresolved D. The CDR3 loop spans 12 amino acids. CDR1 and CDR2 from the germline V gene are SQVTM and ANQGSEA. Trimming took 0 bases from V and 3 from J, leaving 6 bases between them. This chain's CDR3 is CSVEDHFYEQYF. CDR3 in DNA: TGCAGCGTTGAAGACCATTTCTACGAGCAGTACTTC.

The chain links TRBV27 to TRBJ2-1; D is perhaps TRBD2 (5 bases). The CDR3 is 13 amino acids. Looked up from germline, CDR1 is MNHEY and CDR2 is SMNVEV (reference sequence). V was shortened by 5 bases and J by 7 bases, with 12 bases between the two germline ends. The DNA of the CDR3 is TGTGCCAGCAGTGGGCTCACGGGGAATGAGCAGTTCTTC. Its protein is CASSGLTGNEQFF.

This clonotype was seen only once. V is TRBV29-1 and J is TRBJ2-7; 7 bases are a match to TRBD2. Germline-derived CDR1 and CDR2 are SQVTM and ANQGSEA. Germline trimming cut 3 bases from V and 1 base from J; bases unmatched to any gene: 3. The length of the CDR3 is 13 residues. The CDR3 DNA is TGCAGCGTTGATGGGGGGGAGTCCTACGAGCAGTACTTC. Protein product: CSVDGGESYEQYF.

This clonotype occurred many times. This sequence joins TRBV7-2 and TRBJ2-5; 14 bases are shared with TRBD2. There are 16 residues in the CDR3. After removal of 0 bases from V and 13 bases from J, the junction contained 10 bases not matched to a gene. Germline V gene data show CDR1 as SGHTA and CDR2 as FQGNSA. The CDR3, as DNA: TGTGCCAGCAGCTTAGCGCGGGGGACTAGCGGGAGAGGGGGGTACTTC. Its protein product is CASSLARGTSGRGGYF.

The chain combines TRBV9 with TRBJ2-1; TRBD2 aligns across 14 bases. The CDR3 is 17 amino acids. Germline V gene lookup returns CDR1 SGDLS and CDR2 YYNGEE. Trimming at V came to 5 bases and at J to 5 bases, leaving 9 bases not matched to a gene. The CDR3 reads CASRSGTSGSGHNEQFF. DNA of the CDR3: TGTGCCAGCAGGTCCGGGACTAGCGGGAGCGGGCACAATGAGCAGTTCTTC.

CDR3 loop: CASSLPDSGSSYNEQFF. The CDR3 region has the DNA TGTGCCAGCAGCTTGCCGGACTCGGGAAGCTCCTACAATGAGCAGTTCTTC. V usage is TRBV7-2 and J usage is TRBJ2-1; the D gene is possibly TRBD2 (5 bases). Germline V CDR1 and CDR2: SGHTA, FQGNSA. The CDR3 spans 17 residues. Trimming took off 3 bases at V and 0 bases at J, with 15 bases between the two ends.

The CDR3 region is CASSLVRDRFREQYF. The DNA for the CDR3 is TGTGCCAGCAGCTTAGTGCGGGACAGGTTTAGAGAGCAGTACTTC. The genes are TRBV7-2 and TRBJ2-7, with 8 bases that match TRBD1. This CDR3 has 15 amino acids. Per germline, CDR1 SGHTA and CDR2 FQGNSA. The V segment lost 1 base and the J segment 7 bases; nucleotides outside the gene matches: 9. The full variable domain, in which reference TRBV7-2 and TRBJ2-7 provide the parts outside the CDR3, is GAGVSQSPSNKVTEKGKDVELRCDPISGHTALYWYRQSLGQGLEFLIYFQGNSAPDKSGLPSDRFSAERTGGSVSTLTIQRTQQEDSAVYLCASSLVRDRFREQYFGPGTRLTVT.

The chain is built from TRBV6-1 and TRBJ1-1; 9 bases map to TRBD1. The germline V gene has CDR1 MNHNS and CDR2 SASEGT. There are 15 residues in the CDR3. J lost 4 bases, V lost 2 bases, and 5 bases had no gene match. The CDR3 protein is CASSETGTGSTEAFF. The CDR3 nucleotides read TGTGCCAGCAGTGAAACCGGGACAGGGTCCACTGAAGCTTTCTTT.

A few counts support this clonotype. This chain uses TRBV28 with TRBJ2-3; 7 bases are a match to TRBD2. CDR3 size: 14 residues. Trimming removed 9 bases from V and 3 bases from J; junction bases left unmatched: 9. Germline CDR1 and CDR2: MDHEN and SYDVKM. Here the CDR3 reads CASKNAGATDTQYF. The CDR3 DNA follows: TGTGCCAGTAAAAACGCGGGAGCGACAGATACGCAGTATTTT.

The V and J genes are TRBV5-6 and TRBJ2-1; D might be TRBD1 (5 bases). This CDR3 is 14 amino acids long. V was clipped by 0 bases and J by 5 bases, with 9 bases between them. Germline V lookup: CDR1 SGHDT, CDR2 YYEEEE. The CDR3 DNA reads TGTGCCAGCAGCTTGGGGGGCCTTCACAATGAGCAGTTCTTC. It translates to CASSLGGLHNEQFF.

This chain uses TRBV7-2 with TRBJ2-4; D not resolved. V lost 5 bases and J 4 bases, leaving 12 bases between the germline ends. The CDR3 loop spans 14 amino acids. CDR1 is SGHTA, CDR2 FQGNSA, per germline. This chain's CDR3 is CASSEPGRKNIQYF. In DNA, the CDR3 is TGTGCCAGCAGCGAGCCGGGTAGGAAAAACATTCAGTACTTC.

This clonotype was picked up a small number of times. This chain joins TRBV6-1 and TRBJ2-1; tentatively, D is TRBD2 (6 bases). Germline V gene data show CDR1 as MNHNS and CDR2 as SASEGT. The CDR3 extends over 16 amino acids. Trimming removed 2 bases from V and 6 bases from J, with 17 bases in between. For the CDR3, the DNA is TGTGCCAGCAGTGAAAATTGGACTACCTTTCCCAATGAGCAGTTCTTC. The encoded protein is CASSENWTTFPNEQFF.

This clonotype was counted between two and nine times. The V and J genes are TRBV19 and TRBJ2-1; D is uncertain. Trimming took 0 bases from V and 0 from J, leaving 3 bases between them. The CDR3 has 14 amino acids. The germline CDR1 and CDR2 sequences are LNHDA and SQIVND (reference sequence). The CDR3 bases are TGTGCCAGTAGTATAGACAGCTCCTACAATGAGCAGTTCTTC. Amino acid sequence: CASSIDSSYNEQFF.

The CDR3 is CASSFRQGAEQFF. DNA for the CDR3: TGTGCCAGCAGCTTCCGACAGGGGGCTGAGCAGTTCTTC. V is TRBV5-4 and J is TRBJ2-1; TRBD1 aligns across 10 bases. V was clipped by 2 bases and J by 9 bases; unmatched bases: 2. CDR1 and CDR2 from the germline V gene are SGHNT and YYREEE (reference sequence). This CDR3 has 13 amino acids.

This clonotype came up a few times. This rearrangement joins TRBV6-5 to TRBJ2-3; 15 positions agree with TRBD2. Germline assignment: CDR1 MNHEY and CDR2 SVGAGI. Trimming at V came to 4 bases and at J to 9 bases, leaving 11 bases not matched to a gene. The length of the CDR3 is 17 residues. The CDR3 nucleotides read TGTGCCAGCAGTTCCATTCGGACTAGCGGGGGGGCCGGGACGCAGTATTTT. Amino acid sequence: CASSSIRTSGGAGTQYF.